Below are 19 T cell receptor beta chains sequenced from a single sample in a study of control samples from healthy donors and cancer patients. TCRdb's table, derived via immunoSEQ multiplex PCR, lists solely in-frame clones and lacks some. The table includes roughly 93,000 clones, 85% to 90% detected once. The sample taken for sequencing was PBMCs. The receptors stem from a woman between 45 and 65 years old with colorectal cancer.

This chain joins TRBV28 and TRBJ1-6; D unclear. The ends were cut back, 6 bases at V and 0 bases at J, with 18 bases in the middle. The germline V gene has CDR1 MDHEN and CDR2 SYDVKM. This CDR3 spans 18 amino acids. CDR3: CASRPHPRLSSYNSPLHF. The DNA for the CDR3 is TGTGCCAGCAGACCCCATCCCAGGTTAAGCTCCTATAATTCACCCCTCCACTTT.

As to this clone: The same CDR3 arises from other DNA sequences in this sample as well. The chain recombines TRBV3-1 (or the pseudogene TRBV3-2) with TRBJ1-4; D is perhaps TRBD1 (6 bases). CDR3 length: 13 residues. Trimming shortened V by 3 bases and J by 8 bases, and 10 bases separated the two germline ends. Per the germline V gene, CDR1 is LGHDT and CDR2 is YNNKEL (reference sequence). CDR3 bases: TGTGCCAGCAGCCAGGGGGGCAGGGAAAAACTGTTTTTT. This gives the protein CASSQGGREKLFF.

This clone has just one count. This rearrangement joins TRBV19 to TRBJ1-2; D may be TRBD1 (6 bases). CDR1 and CDR2 from the germline V gene are LNHDA and SQIVND (reference sequence). V lost 0 bases and J 4 bases, leaving 12 bases between the germline ends. The CDR3 totals 15 residues. CDR3 protein: CASSIDPTGFYGYTF. The CDR3 region has the DNA TGTGCCAGTAGTATAGATCCGACAGGTTTCTATGGCTACACCTTC. The variable domain in full, with the rest retrieved from reference TRBV19 and TRBJ1-2, is DGGITQSPKYLFRKEGQNVTLSCEQNLNHDAMYWYRQDPGQGLRLIYYSQIVNDFQKGDIAEGYSVSREKKESFPLTVTSAQKNPTAFYLCASSIDPTGFYGYTFGSGTRLTVV.

The rearrangement joins TRBV12-5 to TRBJ1-5, with TRBD1 as a possible D gene (5 bases). Per the germline V gene, CDR1 is LGHNT and CDR2 is FRNRAP. This CDR3 is 15 amino acids long. Trimming stripped 5 bases from V and 0 bases from J, with 11 bases between. The CDR3 DNA sequence: TGTGCTAGTGGTGGACAACAGGTTAGCAATCAGCCCCAGCATTTT. Encoded protein: CASGGQQVSNQPQHF.

The chain links TRBV5-5 to TRBJ2-5, with TRBD2 matching 9 bases. The length of the CDR3 is 16 residues. Germline assignment: CDR1 SGHKS and CDR2 YYEKEE (reference sequence). Trimming at V came to 1 base and at J to 0 bases, leaving 4 bases not matched to a gene. The CDR3 region is CASSLYQRGDQETQYF. The CDR3 bases are TGTGCCAGCAGCTTGTATCAGCGGGGGGACCAAGAGACCCAGTACTTC.

The chain links TRBV7-2 to TRBJ2-3, with D unclear. With 1 base removed from V and 5 bases from J, the gap between germline ends came to 4 bases. There are 12 residues in the CDR3. From germline, CDR1 is SGHTA and CDR2 FQGNSA. The CDR3 region has the DNA TGTGCCAGCAGCTTAGATCGAGATACGCAGTATTTT. This codes for CASSLDRDTQYF.

This sequence joins TRBV6-5 and TRBJ1-2, with D maybe TRBD1 (5 bases). Germline CDR1 is MNHEY and CDR2 is SVGAGI. The V and J ends lost 2 bases and 2 bases respectively, with 9 bases between them. The length of the CDR3 is 14 residues. For the CDR3, the DNA is TGTGCCAGCAGTTACAGGGGTTGGAACTATGGCTACACCTTC. Its translation: CASSYRGWNYGYTF.

This chain joins TRBV6-1 and TRBJ1-5; possible D gene TRBD1, 5 bases. Trimming removed 1 base at V and 6 bases at J, with 10 bases between. CDR3 size: 14 residues. Germline V gene sequence: CDR1 MNHNS, CDR2 SASEGT. This chain's CDR3 is CASSEGGGGQPQHF. CDR3 sequence (DNA): TGTGCCAGCAGTGAAGGGGGGGGAGGTCAGCCCCAGCATTTT.

This CDR3 is CASSLQGLALYEQYV. The DNA of the CDR3 is TGTGCCAGCAGCTTGCAAGGACTAGCCCTCTACGAGCAGTACGTC. The chain couples TRBV5-8 to TRBJ2-7, with 8 bases fitting TRBD2. The germline V gene encodes CDR1 SGHTS and CDR2 YDEGEE. The trim removed 1 base at V and 3 bases at J, leaving 6 bases unmatched. The CDR3 consists of 15 residues.

The chain has TRBV10-3 and TRBJ2-7; 9 bases are a match to TRBD1. The V gene end was trimmed by 0 bases and the J gene end by 3 bases; junction bases not matched to a gene: 3. This CDR3 spans 15 amino acids. CDR1 and CDR2 from the germline V gene are ENHRY and SYGVKD. The CDR3 DNA reads as TGTGCCATCAGTGAGTCGAGGACAGGGGTCTACGAGCAGTACGTC. This gives the protein CAISESRTGVYEQYV.

This chain links TRBV10-1 with TRBJ2-2, with 8 positions matching TRBD2. This CDR3 has 15 amino acids. Trimming took 5 bases from V and 0 from J; bases not matched to a gene: 2. Germline lookup yields CDR1 WNHNN and CDR2 SYGVQD (reference sequence). The CDR3 sequence is CASSKAGANTGELFF. CDR3 in DNA: TGCGCCAGCAGTAAAGCGGGGGCGAACACCGGGGAGCTGTTTTTT.

Points on this clone: Other DNA sequences in this specimen translate into the identical CDR3. This rearrangement joins TRBV6-1 to TRBJ2-2; D unclear. V lost 2 bases and J lost 5, with 3 bases in between. The V gene's germline CDR1 is MNHNS and CDR2 SASEGT. There are 12 residues in the CDR3. The CDR3 loop is CASSETTGELFF. Written as DNA, the CDR3 is TGTGCCAGCAGTGAAACGACCGGGGAGCTGTTTTTT.

V usage is TRBV6-1 and J usage is TRBJ1-1, with no clear D. Germline-derived CDR1 and CDR2 are MNHNS and SASEGT. V was shortened by 3 bases and J by 4 bases, with 12 bases between the two germline ends. The CDR3 has 14 amino acids. CDR3 DNA sequence: TGTGCCAGCAGTGATCCGAACCGGGGCACTGAAGCTTTCTTT. This codes for CASSDPNRGTEAFF.

The chain uses TRBV19 and TRBJ1-1; 11 bases are shared with TRBD1. The CDR3 loop spans 14 amino acids. Germline CDR1 LNHDA, CDR2 SQIVND (reference sequence). Germline trimming cut 5 bases from V and 7 bases from J; bases unmatched to any gene: 6. DNA of the CDR3: TGTGCCAGTAGTCCGGACAGGGGGCCGTATGAAGCTTTCTTT. It yields the protein CASSPDRGPYEAFF.

This chain uses TRBV27 with TRBJ2-2, with 10 bases identical to TRBD2. Trimming at V came to 6 bases and at J to 0 bases, leaving 4 bases not matched to a gene. The CDR3 length is 16 residues. Per the germline V gene, CDR1 is MNHEY and CDR2 is SMNVEV (reference sequence). The CDR3 DNA follows: TGTGCCAGCAGACCACTAGCGGGGACGAACACCGGGGAGCTGTTTTTT. Amino acid sequence: CASRPLAGTNTGELFF.

The chain combines TRBV28 with TRBJ1-3; weak D call: TRBD1 (5 bases). CDR1 and CDR2 from the germline V gene are MDHEN and SYDVKM. The CDR3 runs 12 residues. Trimming removed 6 bases at V and 9 bases at J, with 12 bases between. The CDR3 DNA reads TGTGCCAGCAGCCCAGGGTTGGCCACCATATATTTT. The encoded protein is CASSPGLATIYF. The complete variable domain, with remaining parts taken from reference TRBV28 and TRBJ1-3, reads DVKVTQSSRYLVKRTGEKVFLECVQDMDHENMFWYRQDPGLGLRLIYFSYDVKMKEKGDIPEGYSVSREKKERFSLILESASTNQTSMYLCASSPGLATIYFGEGSWLTVV.

The chain recombines TRBV7-2 with TRBJ1-1; 7 nucleotides line up with TRBD1. Germline-derived CDR1 and CDR2 are SGHTA and FQGNSA. The CDR3 spans 17 residues. V was pared by 5 bases and J by 0 bases, with 12 bases of the junction left unmatched. The CDR3 sequence is CASSPRQGYFMNTEAFF. DNA for the CDR3: TGTGCCAGCAGCCCACGACAGGGCTACTTTATGAACACTGAAGCTTTCTTT.

The J gene is TRBJ1-2, the V gene TRBV7-2; D uncertain. This CDR3 has 12 amino acids. Germline V CDR1 and CDR2: SGHTA, FQGNSA. Trimming cost V 1 base and J 5 bases, with 5 bases left between them. The CDR3 spells CASSLVGYGYTF. CDR3 DNA: TGTGCCAGCAGCTTAGTGGGGTATGGCTACACCTTC.

The V and J genes are TRBV4-1 and TRBJ1-5, with TRBD1 matching 7 bases. V lost 4 bases, J lost 7 bases, and 10 bases stayed unmatched. The CDR3 is made up of 15 amino acids. Germline V gene data show CDR1 as MGHRA and CDR2 as YSYEKL. The CDR3 sequence: CASSRTTGDRQPQHF. The CDR3 DNA reads as TGCGCCAGCAGCCGAACAACAGGGGACCGGCAGCCCCAGCATTTT.